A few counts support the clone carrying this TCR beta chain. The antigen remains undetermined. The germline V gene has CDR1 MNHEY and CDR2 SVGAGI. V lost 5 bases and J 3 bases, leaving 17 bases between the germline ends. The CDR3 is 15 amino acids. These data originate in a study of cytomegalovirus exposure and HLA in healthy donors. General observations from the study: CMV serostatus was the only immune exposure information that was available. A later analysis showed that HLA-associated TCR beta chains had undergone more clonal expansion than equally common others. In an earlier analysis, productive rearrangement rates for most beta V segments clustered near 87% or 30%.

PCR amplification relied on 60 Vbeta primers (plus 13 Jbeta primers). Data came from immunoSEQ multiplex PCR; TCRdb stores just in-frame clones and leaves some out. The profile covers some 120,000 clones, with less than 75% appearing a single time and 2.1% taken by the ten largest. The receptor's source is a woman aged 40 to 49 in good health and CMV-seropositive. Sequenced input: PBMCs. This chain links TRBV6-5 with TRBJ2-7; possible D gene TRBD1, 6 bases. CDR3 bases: TGTGCCAGCAGTCCTACAGGGTACGGTAGCTACGAGCAGTACTTC. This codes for CASSPTGYGSYEQYF.